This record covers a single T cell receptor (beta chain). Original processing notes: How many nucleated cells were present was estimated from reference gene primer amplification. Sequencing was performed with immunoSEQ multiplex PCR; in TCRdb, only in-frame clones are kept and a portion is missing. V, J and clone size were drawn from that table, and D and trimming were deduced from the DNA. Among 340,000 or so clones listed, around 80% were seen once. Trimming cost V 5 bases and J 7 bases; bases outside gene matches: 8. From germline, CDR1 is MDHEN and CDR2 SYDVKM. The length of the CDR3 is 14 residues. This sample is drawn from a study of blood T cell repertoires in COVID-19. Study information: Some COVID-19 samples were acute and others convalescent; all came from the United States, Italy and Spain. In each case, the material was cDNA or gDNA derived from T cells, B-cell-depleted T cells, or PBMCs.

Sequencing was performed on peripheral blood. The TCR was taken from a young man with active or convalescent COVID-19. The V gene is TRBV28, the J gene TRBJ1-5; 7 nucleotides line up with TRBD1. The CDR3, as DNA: TGTGCCAGCAGTCCCCCGACAGGGCACCAGCCCCAGCATTTT. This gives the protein CASSPPTGHQPQHF.